A selection of T cell receptor beta chains follows, all from one sample in a study of OX40 agonist ivuxolimab in advanced cancers. The method was immunoSEQ multiplex PCR; TCRdb's version includes in-frame clones alone and lacks a portion of them. The sample lists roughly 99,000 clones; 75% to 95% were seen once. The specimen was CD4+ or CD8+ T cells sorted from blood, collected in a trial of the OX40 agonist ivuxolimab. Receptor source: an adult with an advanced solid tumor such as melanoma, head and neck, liver or kidney cancer. CDR3s include the opening cysteine and the closing phenylalanine or tryptophan.

>TRBV6-5|TRBJ2-1
CASSSHLGVSYNEQFF
>TRBV18|TRBJ2-7
CASSPSGPSYEQYF
>TRBV28|TRBJ2-7
CASSILGAYEQYF
>TRBV28|TRBJ2-5
CASSFLAGGTLKTQYF
>TRBV7-9|TRBJ2-1
CASSPSLTPYNEQFF
>TRBV7-2|TRBJ2-1
CASSPNPKFLNEQFF
>TRBV5-1|TRBJ2-3
CASEWTGATDTQYF
>TRBV18|TRBJ2-3
CASSPPTSGTDTQYF
>TRBV7-9|TRBJ1-3
CASSLVIGTSPGNTIYF
>TRBV5-1|TRBJ2-7
CASSQGTGSTYEQYF
>TRBV4-1|TRBJ2-1
CASSQKGVRAYNEQFF
>TRBV11-2|TRBJ2-7
CASSQPPLTREQYF
>TRBV28|TRBJ2-3
CASSSGTTSTDTQYF
>TRBV2|TRBJ1-5
CASSDLGPRDSNQPQHF
>TRBV2|TRBJ2-5
CASSVGRGTQYF
>TRBV28|TRBJ1-3
CASLYAGTTNTIYF
>TRBV4-1|TRBJ1-1
CASSPGQLMNTEAFF
>TRBV19|TRBJ1-1
CASSSKSWTEAFF
>TRBV19|TRBJ1-5
CASSQQLGGNQPQHF
>TRBV5-6|TRBJ2-2
CASSQMGSGYTGELFF
>TRBV7-8|TRBJ2-7
CASSLGGSRIPYEQYF
>TRBV25-1|TRBJ2-6
CASSDQTTNSGANVLTF
>TRBV11-2|TRBJ2-1
CASSLYQGTSGNNEQFF
>TRBV6-5|TRBJ2-7
CASLPGDRAHEQYF
>TRBV5-6|TRBJ2-2
CASSPGVGVGELFF
>TRBV5-4|.
CASSSVGLASYEQYF
>TRBV5-1|TRBJ2-2
CASSLRQGATGELFF
>TRBV12-5|TRBJ2-3
CASGLVLAGSTDTQYF
>TRBV27|TRBJ1-5
CASSPQAYSNQPQHF
>TRBV2|TRBJ1-2
CASSPDVVYGYTF
>TRBV5-4|TRBJ2-1
CASSLASRNEQFF
>TRBV28|TRBJ2-3
CASRALGSGRRTDTQYF
>TRBV18|TRBJ2-7
CASSPPKDRRGHEQYF
>TRBV5-6|TRBJ1-5
CASTRTDSNQPQHF
>TRBV18|TRBJ1-5
CASSPGNSNQPQHF
>TRBV4-3|TRBJ2-3
CASSQEAGARTDTQYF
>TRBV29-1|TRBJ1-1
CSVELGENTEAFF
>TRBV28|TRBJ1-1
CASSLVRGEAFF
>TRBV6-5|TRBJ1-5
CASRVTGNQPQHF
>TRBV6-6|TRBJ2-5
CASSLPSGYQETQYF
>TRBV7-6|TRBJ2-3
CASSLKAGSGTDTQYF
>TRBV7-2|TRBJ2-7
CASRTGSLYYEQYF
>TRBV27|TRBJ1-5
CASSFRENQPQHF
>TRBV6-5|TRBJ2-7
CASRDRVDEQYF
>TRBV7-9|TRBJ2-1
CASSLDGSSYNEQFF
>TRBV2|TRBJ1-2
CASSGGQYGSLNYGYTF
>TRBV6-5|TRBJ2-7
CASSLHLTGGYEQYF
>TRBV7-9|TRBJ2-1
CASRRGEVGNEQFF
>TRBV6-5|TRBJ2-7
CASSYSRAGGYEQYF
>TRBV5-4|TRBJ2-1
CASSQVGGRANEQFF
>TRBV18|TRBJ2-7
CASSRARDEQYF
>TRBV30|TRBJ2-5
CAWLEPGAQETQYF
>TRBV25-1|TRBJ2-3
CASTDSSTDTQYF
>TRBV11-1|TRBJ2-2
CASSQTNTGELFF
>TRBV5-1|TRBJ2-3
CASSRQTSGLTDTQYF
>TRBV29-1|TRBJ2-3
CSAGAILSTDTQYF
>TRBV5-8|TRBJ1-4
CASSLSYQRDEKLFF